One and the same sample provided the 5 T cell receptor beta chains below, sequenced in a study of T cell responses to AZD1222 COVID-19 vaccine. Measured with immunoSEQ multiplex PCR; TCRdb has only the in-frame clones, and not every one. The sample gives about 140,000 clones, more than 70% of which show up once; just under 3% is in the top ten. Sequencing was performed on peripheral blood, taken on day 0 of AZD1222 vaccination. These receptors came from an adult in good health.

The chain couples TRBV20-1 to TRBJ1-2; D uncertain. Germline CDR1 reads DFQATT; CDR2 reads SNEGSKA (reference sequence). CDR3 length equals 14 residues. The ends were cut back, 3 bases at V and 4 bases at J, with 15 bases in the middle. Written as DNA, the CDR3 is TGCAGTGCTAGTCACCGGGTTGTCGGCTATGGCTACACCTTC. Amino acids: CSASHRVVGYGYTF.

The rearrangement joins TRBV2 to TRBJ2-7; TRBD1 aligns across 8 bases. CDR1 SNHLY and CDR2 FYNNEI come from the germline V gene. V lost 7 bases to trimming and J lost 1 base; unmatched junction nucleotides: 6. This CDR3 comprises 14 residues. The CDR3 DNA follows: TGTGCCAGCACCACGGGACAGGTGTCCTACGAGCAGTACTTC. It translates to CASTTGQVSYEQYF.

CDR3 residues: CASRSTNTGELFF. CDR3 bases: TGTGCCAGCCGCTCAACGAACACCGGGGAGCTGTTTTTT. The chain employs TRBV7-3 and TRBJ2-2, with D hard to call. The V gene lost 8 bases and the J gene lost 0 bases, with 7 bases spanning the gap. The CDR3 has 13 residues. Germline V gene data show CDR1 as SGHTA and CDR2 as FQGTGA.

V is TRBV24-1 and J is TRBJ1-5; D gene ambiguous. The CDR3 is made up of 15 amino acids. V dropped 5 bases and J dropped 0 bases, with 10 bases sitting between them. Germline V gene lookup returns CDR1 KGHDR and CDR2 SFDVKD. CDR3 in DNA: TGTGCCACCAGTGCATTACGGGATAGCAATCAGCCCCAGCATTTT. Its protein is CATSALRDSNQPQHF.

The chain carries TRBV19 and TRBJ1-3; no definite D call. The germline V and J ends were trimmed by 4 bases and 1 base, with 5 bases remaining between them. The CDR3 is 13 residues long. Germline CDR1 LNHDA, CDR2 SQIVND (reference sequence). In nucleotides, the CDR3 is TGTGCCAGTAGTAGCAGGTCTGGAAACACCATATATTTT. It encodes CASSSRSGNTIYF.